The source of this T cell receptor (beta chain) is a study of vaccination and CD4 T cells after COVID-19. V lost 9 bases, J lost 1 base, and 2 bases stayed unmatched. CDR1 KGHDR and CDR2 SFDVKD come from the germline V gene. The CDR3 contains 14 residues. The study sequenced cultured CD4+ T cell DNA using the Oncomine TCR Beta short-read assay. Genomic DNA was extracted from cultured CD4+ T cells. TCRdb reanalysed the PCR reads using MiXCR and keeps one entry per CDR3 protein. The sample records approximately 9,400 distinct CDR3 sequences, around a third being singletons. Indicated treatment: approximately 9-day PBMC culture with coronavirus spike peptide pools or control peptides (ViraFEST assay). Investigators obtained the unexposed donor's CD4+ T cells before the COVID-19 pandemic (2011-2018). This clonotype was detected only a few times. Its antigen is as yet unknown.

The receptor was isolated from a human donor in good health. Sample: CD4+ T cells from blood, cultured in vitro. The chain couples TRBV24-1 to TRBJ2-1; 10 bases are a match to TRBD1. Here the CDR3 reads CATSGQGSYNEQFF. The CDR3, as DNA: TGTGCCACCTCGGGACAGGGGTCCTACAATGAGCAGTTCTTC.